The present T cell receptor beta chain was sequenced within a study of T cell responses to AZD1222 COVID-19 vaccine. The CDR3 sequence is 16 residues long. CDR1 SQVTM and CDR2 ANQGSEA come from the germline V gene. V gave up 6 bases and J gave up 4 bases; unmatched junction bases: 14. Assay: immunoSEQ multiplex PCR; the TCRdb copy retains only in-frame clones and omits some. The data show about 120,000 clones, about 88% seen once. Details on this clone: Its matching antigen is unknown.

Findings and caveats of the study: The donor cohort was predominantly white British with a female majority, and clonal diversity may have been underestimated. Only after the peak T cell response were repertoires sampled.

The sample here was peripheral blood, taken on day 0 of AZD1222 vaccination. This rearrangement joins TRBV29-1 to TRBJ1-1; 10 bases line up with TRBD1. This receptor was identified in an adult in good health. As DNA, the CDR3 is TGCAGCGTGGTGGGGCACGGGACAGGGGTCGGCACTGAAGCTTTCTTT. Its translation is CSVVGHGTGVGTEAFF. Drawing the rest from reference TRBV29-1 and TRBJ1-1, the complete variable domain is SAVISQKPSRDICQRGTSLTIQCQVDSQVTMMFWYRQQPGQSLTLIATANQGSEATYESGFVIDKFPISRPNLTFSTLTVSNMSPEDSSIYLCSVVGHGTGVGTEAFFGQGTRLTVV.